This TCR beta chain was captured in a study of identical twins. The CDR3 is 15 amino acids. Unmatched junction bases numbered 7, after V lost 5 bases and J lost 3 bases. Germline CDR1 is MGHRA and CDR2 is YSYEKL. TCRdb passed the 5' RACE reads through MiXCR, listing each CDR3 protein once. The table shows hundreds of thousands of distinct CDR3 sequences, with roughly an eighth occurring only once. This clonotype was seen only a few times. Separately, the same data were catalogued under a study of yellow fever vaccine responses in identical twins.

Sequenced sample: PBMCs. The rearrangement uses TRBV4-1 and TRBJ2-1; 7 bases map to TRBD1. The source of this sequence is a woman aged 18-35 years in good health. CDR3 DNA: TGCGCCAGCAGCTCTGACAGGGTGGACTACAATGAGCAGTTCTTC. This encodes CASSSDRVDYNEQFF.